This is a list of T cell receptor beta chains from one sample in a study of technical replicates of blood from several donors. Assay: immunoSEQ multiplex PCR; the TCRdb copy retains only in-frame clones and omits some. The sample records about 66,000 clones, roughly nine tenths being singletons. Sequenced: PBMCs. These receptors came from a human donor in good health. Some clones in this sample may be carry-over from other donors' samples. Both conserved end residues are part of each CDR3. Fields, in order: J gene, D gene, clone size, V gene, CDR3 protein, CDR3 DNA. The D gene is left open where the match is weak. Clone size appears in some rows only: once, few, many, or a class for an expanded clone.

TRBJ2-2	TRBD2	-	TRBV10-3	CAITSGGPNTGELFF	TGTGCCATCACTAGCGGGGGGCCAAACACCGGGGAGCTGTTTTTT
TRBJ1-2	-	few	TRBV4-2	CASSQSRNVGLRF	TGTGCCAGCAGCCAAAGTCGGAACGTAGGACTTCGTTTC
TRBJ2-1	-	-	TRBV7-9	CASSFFLAQNEQFF	TGTGCCAGCAGCTTTTTCCTAGCTCAAAATGAGCAGTTCTTC
TRBJ1-2	TRBD1	-	TRBV2	CASSAQDRAGYTF	TGTGCCAGCAGTGCTCAGGACAGGGCTGGCTACACCTTC
TRBJ2-3	TRBD2	-	TRBV9	CASSLSPRTSGKQSTDTQYF	TGTGCCAGCAGCCTTTCACCCCGGACTAGCGGGAAGCAAAGCACAGATACGCAGTATTTT
TRBJ2-1	TRBD2	-	TRBV7-2	CASSGIAGEAYSYNEQFF	TGTGCCAGCAGCGGAATAGCGGGGGAAGCCTACTCCTACAATGAGCAGTTCTTC
TRBJ1-3	-	-	TRBV5-1	CASSLGGSGRNTIYF	TGCGCCAGCAGCTTGGGTGGCAGCGGACGAAACACCATATATTTT
TRBJ1-1	TRBD1	once	TRBV10-3	CAIRAQGQGDTEAFF	TGTGCCATCAGAGCCCAGGGACAGGGGGACACTGAAGCTTTCTTT
TRBJ2-7	TRBD1	-	TRBV28	CASSSTDTDRPYEQYF	TGTGCCAGCAGTTCGACAGACACGGACAGGCCCTACGAGCAGTACTTC
TRBJ2-1	TRBD1	-	TRBV30	CAWSGDRASYNEQFF	TGTGCCTGGAGTGGAGACAGGGCCTCCTACAATGAGCAGTTCTTC
TRBJ2-1	-	-	TRBV5-1	CASSWPAGDEQFF	TGCGCCAGCAGCTGGCCAGCAGGCGATGAGCAGTTCTTC
TRBJ1-2	-	-	TRBV30	CACTGNWDEHGYTF	TGTGCCTGCACAGGGAACTGGGATGAGCATGGCTACACCTTC
TRBJ2-7	-	-	TRBV11-2	CASSLDRFEQYF	TGTGCCAGCAGCTTAGATCGGTTCGAGCAGTACTTC
TRBJ2-5	-	-	TRBV5-8	CASSFSPQETQYF	TGTGCCAGCAGCTTCTCCCCGCAAGAGACCCAGTACTTC
TRBJ2-7	TRBD2	-	TRBV6-1	CASSGLAGGQSYEQYF	TGTGCCAGCAGTGGGCTAGCGGGGGGGCAATCCTACGAGCAGTACTTC
TRBJ2-6	-	-	TRBV30	CAWSGESPGANVLTF	TGTGCCTGGAGCGGAGAGTCCCCGGGGGCCAACGTCCTGACTTTC
TRBJ1-6	TRBD1	-	TRBV6-5	CASSPGQGYNSPLHF	TGTGCCAGCAGCCCCGGACAGGGCTATAATTCACCCCTCCACTTT
TRBJ2-1	TRBD2	once	TRBV6-1	CASVTSGGPREQFF	TGTGCCAGCGTGACTAGCGGGGGGCCTCGGGAGCAGTTCTTC
TRBJ2-5	TRBD2	-	TRBV7-9	CASSLVGGAETQYF	TGTGCCAGCAGCTTAGTCGGGGGGGCAGAGACCCAGTACTTC
TRBJ1-5	-	-	TRBV6-1	CASKGGVQSNQPQHF	TGTGCCAGCAAAGGGGGAGTCCAAAGCAATCAGCCCCAGCATTTT
TRBJ2-5	TRBD2	-	TRBV28	CASSSIRAGEIETQYF	TGTGCCAGCAGCAGCATCCGAGCGGGAGAGATCGAGACCCAGTACTTC
TRBJ1-2	TRBD1	-	TRBV19	CASRTGTEKYGYTF	TGTGCCAGTAGGACTGGGACAGAGAAGTATGGCTACACCTTC
TRBJ2-3	TRBD2	-	TRBV4-2	CASSPLAGKTTDTQYF	TGTGCCAGCAGCCCTCTAGCGGGGAAAACCACAGATACGCAGTATTTT
TRBJ1-1	-	-	TRBV2	CASSERSLRKNTEAFF	TGTGCCAGCAGTGAGAGATCTCTCAGGAAAAACACTGAAGCTTTCTTT
TRBJ2-1	-	-	TRBV4-3	CASSQDGFGSSYNEQFF	TGCGCCAGCAGCCAAGATGGTTTCGGGAGTTCCTACAATGAGCAGTTCTTC
TRBJ2-1	-	-	TRBV25-1	CASSGGLQMWNEQFF	TGTGCCAGCAGTGGTGGACTCCAGATGTGGAATGAGCAGTTCTTC
TRBJ1-2	-	-	TRBV19	CASSIQANYGYTF	TGTGCCAGTAGTATACAGGCGAACTATGGCTACACCTTC